Detailed here is one T cell receptor (beta chain). What it recognizes is unknown. CDR1 is SQVTM, CDR2 ANQGSEA, per germline. The CDR3 is 11 amino acids. V gave up 2 bases and J gave up 3 bases, with 4 bases separating them. Sorting defined naive CD4+ as CD4+CD8-CD45RO-CD45RA+ and naive CD8+ as CD8+CD4-CD45RA+CD27bright. The data belong to a study of healthy donors' naive CD4 and CD8 T cells. Points from the study as a whole: Positive CDR3 charge linked to CD4+ cells, negative to CD8+ cells. Bulk sequencing left alpha and beta chains unpaired.

TCR libraries were built from roughly 0.5 ug of total RNA by linear amplification. Each CDR3 protein gets one entry after TCRdb re-called the reads with MiXCR. The sample includes approximately 180,000 distinct CDR3 sequences, around three quarters of them seen just once. The clonotype originates from a pool of human donors in good health; the sample pools cells from several healthy donors. The chain has TRBV29-1 and TRBJ2-5; D gene unclear. Material for sequencing was naive CD4+ and CD8+ T cells sorted from blood, pooled from several donors. The CDR3 region is CSVEREETQYF. CDR3 DNA sequence: TGCAGCGTTGAAAGGGAAGAGACCCAGTACTTC.